This is a list of T cell receptor beta chains from one sample in a study of technical replicates of blood from several donors. Clones were read by immunoSEQ multiplex PCR, and TCRdb kept only the in-frame ones, dropping some. This sample carries under 65,000 clones, 86% of them seen once, and the ten largest clones take around 5.1%. Sequenced sample: PBMCs. These receptors all stem from a human donor in good health. Some clones in this sample may be carry-over from other donors' samples. Both conserved end residues are part of each CDR3.

V gene	CDR3 length	CDR3 protein
TRBV10-3	13	CAISAAGKETQYF
TRBV7-3	15	CASRPSGSHTGELFF
TRBV19	14	CASSIAGRRTEAFF
TRBV6-1	11	CATGQNYGYTF
TRBV6-5	14	CASSPGTGREKLFF
TRBV18	14	CASSRGQGAYEQYF
TRBV11-3	12	CASSGGAGELFF
TRBV6-6	12	CASSYSRETQYF
TRBV5-1	14	CASSFNGDTDTQYF
TRBV5-4	15	CASSRGGDRGTEAFF
TRBV5-1	15	CASSTALAITGELFF
TRBV15	16	CATRGIAGSPYNEQFF
TRBV12-5	15	CASGPPGQINNEQFF
TRBV13	14	CASSVGGGQETQYF
TRBV7-3	15	CASSFDGGQDQPQHF
TRBV30	17	CAWSLSIQGTSGSFRYF